A selection of T cell receptor beta chains follows, all from one sample in a study of T-cell memory formation after mild COVID-19. MiXCR was run by TCRdb on the 5' RACE reads, yielding one entry per CDR3 protein. The sample holds roughly 340,000 distinct CDR3 sequences, 20% to 25% seen once. Material: PBMCs or a T cell subset sorted from them (not recorded which). The receptors stem from a man between 18 and 29 years old who had mild COVID-19 (a few samples of this study predate the infection). Cell type and time point are not known. Each CDR3 is given with its conserved first and last residue. Each record gives: CDR3 DNA, CDR3 protein, J gene, clone size, D gene, V gene. D genes are given only for firm matches. Clone sizes are given selectively: once, few, many, or a class where the clone is expanded.

CDR3nt: TGCGCCAGCAGCTTGTGGGGACTAGCGGGGGACGCAGATACGCAGTATTTT; CDR3aa: CASSLWGLAGDADTQYF; j_gene: TRBJ2-3; abundance: few; d_gene: TRBD2; v_gene: TRBV5-1
CDR3nt: TGTGCCAGCAGTTGGCCAGGGAGAGGTGGCTACACCTTC; CDR3aa: CASSWPGRGGYTF; j_gene: TRBJ1-2; abundance: NA; d_gene: NA; v_gene: TRBV12-3/TRBV12-4
CDR3nt: TGCGCCAGCAGCTTGGCCGAGGTAGCGGGGGGCGAATACTTC; CDR3aa: CASSLAEVAGGEYF; j_gene: TRBJ2-5; abundance: few; d_gene: TRBD2; v_gene: TRBV5-1
CDR3nt: TGCGCCAGCAGCCTACAGGGGTGGAACACTGAAGCTTTCTTT; CDR3aa: CASSLQGWNTEAFF; j_gene: TRBJ1-1; abundance: many; d_gene: TRBD1; v_gene: TRBV5-1
CDR3nt: TGTGCCAGCGACGGGACTAGGGTGAATGAGCAGTTCTTC; CDR3aa: CASDGTRVNEQFF; j_gene: TRBJ2-1; abundance: NA; d_gene: TRBD2; v_gene: TRBV7-9
CDR3nt: TGCGCCAGCAGCCACCGACTAGCGGGGGGGCCAGGCACCGGGGAGCTGTTTTTT; CDR3aa: CASSHRLAGGPGTGELFF; j_gene: TRBJ2-2; abundance: few; d_gene: TRBD2; v_gene: TRBV4-3
CDR3nt: TGTGCCAGCAGCGTAGTTAGCGGGGGTCCTGGCTATGAGCAGTTCTTC; CDR3aa: CASSVVSGGPGYEQFF; j_gene: TRBJ2-1; abundance: NA; d_gene: TRBD2; v_gene: TRBV9
CDR3nt: TGTGCCAGCATAGACCTAGCGGAAGAGACCCAGTACTTC; CDR3aa: CASIDLAEETQYF; j_gene: TRBJ2-5; abundance: NA; d_gene: TRBD2; v_gene: TRBV2
CDR3nt: TGCGCCAGCAGCATGACAGGGGGCAGTGAGACCCAGTACTTC; CDR3aa: CASSMTGGSETQYF; j_gene: TRBJ2-5; abundance: many; d_gene: TRBD1; v_gene: TRBV5-1
CDR3nt: TGTGCCAGCTCACCGTTAAGGGAGGAAGTCACCTTC; CDR3aa: CASSPLREEVTF; j_gene: TRBJ1-2; abundance: few; d_gene: NA; v_gene: TRBV18
CDR3nt: TGCGCCAGCAGCCAAGATCAGGTCTTCTCTGGGGCCAACGTCCTGACTTTC; CDR3aa: CASSQDQVFSGANVLTF; j_gene: TRBJ2-6; abundance: NA; d_gene: NA; v_gene: TRBV4-3
CDR3nt: TGTGCCAGCAGACTAGCGGGGGGCCGGGAGACCCAGTACTTC; CDR3aa: CASRLAGGRETQYF; j_gene: TRBJ2-5; abundance: NA; d_gene: TRBD2; v_gene: TRBV5-4
CDR3nt: TGTGCCAGCAGCCAAGTCGGGACAGGGGCGAAGACCCAGTACTTC; CDR3aa: CASSQVGTGAKTQYF; j_gene: TRBJ2-5; abundance: NA; d_gene: TRBD1; v_gene: TRBV3-1
CDR3nt: TGTGCCAGCTCACCGTCCGCGTGGGGGAACACTGAAGCTTTCTTT; CDR3aa: CASSPSAWGNTEAFF; j_gene: TRBJ1-1; abundance: NA; d_gene: NA; v_gene: TRBV18
CDR3nt: TGTGCCAGCAGCGTAGGGATGGGGCCCAACTACGAGCAGTACTTC; CDR3aa: CASSVGMGPNYEQYF; j_gene: TRBJ2-7; abundance: NA; d_gene: NA; v_gene: TRBV9
CDR3nt: TGCGCCAGCAGCTTGCGGGAAGGAAACACCGGGGAGCTGTTTTTT; CDR3aa: CASSLREGNTGELFF; j_gene: TRBJ2-2; abundance: NA; d_gene: NA; v_gene: TRBV5-1
CDR3nt: TGTGCCAGCATCCCGGGAAACCAAGAGACCCAGTACTTC; CDR3aa: CASIPGNQETQYF; j_gene: TRBJ2-5; abundance: NA; d_gene: NA; v_gene: TRBV7-2
CDR3nt: TGTGCCAGCAGCGGGACAGGGCGAGAGACCCAGTACTTC; CDR3aa: CASSGTGRETQYF; j_gene: TRBJ2-5; abundance: many; d_gene: TRBD1; v_gene: TRBV9
CDR3nt: TGTGCCAGCAGGGTACAGGGTTTTAGCACAGATACGCAGTATTTT; CDR3aa: CASRVQGFSTDTQYF; j_gene: TRBJ2-3; abundance: once; d_gene: NA; v_gene: TRBV6-5
CDR3nt: TGTGCCAGCAGTCGGCGGAGCAGCACAGATACGCAGTATTTT; CDR3aa: CASSRRSSTDTQYF; j_gene: TRBJ2-3; abundance: few; d_gene: NA; v_gene: TRBV28
CDR3nt: TGTGCCAGCAGTTACGGGGTGGGACCGAGTAGCAATCAGCCCCAGCATTTT; CDR3aa: CASSYGVGPSSNQPQHF; j_gene: TRBJ1-5; abundance: NA; d_gene: NA; v_gene: TRBV6-5
CDR3nt: TGTGCCAGCAGTCTCGGGACGGCAGCTTTCTTT; CDR3aa: CASSLGTAAFF; j_gene: TRBJ1-1; abundance: NA; d_gene: NA; v_gene: TRBV6-2/TRBV6-3
CDR3nt: TGCGCCAGCAGCCAAGTCATTCCGGGGGACGGTGGCTACACCTTC; CDR3aa: CASSQVIPGDGGYTF; j_gene: TRBJ1-2; abundance: many; d_gene: NA; v_gene: TRBV4-1
CDR3nt: TGTGCCAGCAGCTTAGCGAGCGTTGGAGCTTTCTTT; CDR3aa: CASSLASVGAFF; j_gene: TRBJ1-1; abundance: few; d_gene: NA; v_gene: TRBV7-9
CDR3nt: TGTGCCTCTGGTCTATCATCGGGGTGGACCGGGGAGCTGTTTTTT; CDR3aa: CASGLSSGWTGELFF; j_gene: TRBJ2-2; abundance: NA; d_gene: NA; v_gene: TRBV2
CDR3nt: TGTGCAGCTCCGGGACTAGCGGACCAAGAGACCCAGTACTTC; CDR3aa: CAAPGLADQETQYF; j_gene: TRBJ2-5; abundance: NA; d_gene: TRBD2; v_gene: TRBV2
CDR3nt: TGTGCCAGCAGCTTAACAGCGGGGGGGACAGAGACCCAGTACTTC; CDR3aa: CASSLTAGGTETQYF; j_gene: TRBJ2-5; abundance: NA; d_gene: TRBD2; v_gene: TRBV11-2
CDR3nt: TGTGCCAGCAGCTTGACAGTGAACACTGAAGCTTTCTTT; CDR3aa: CASSLTVNTEAFF; j_gene: TRBJ1-1; abundance: many; d_gene: NA; v_gene: TRBV7-2
CDR3nt: TGTGCCAGCAGTCAAGGGACTAGTCGAGGGAATGAGCAGTTCTTC; CDR3aa: CASSQGTSRGNEQFF; j_gene: TRBJ2-1; abundance: many; d_gene: TRBD2; v_gene: TRBV6-5
CDR3nt: TGCGCCAGCGTTCGTACGGAGCGGGAGACCCAGTACTTC; CDR3aa: CASVRTERETQYF; j_gene: TRBJ2-5; abundance: NA; d_gene: NA; v_gene: TRBV10-2
CDR3nt: TGCAGCGTTGCCAGGGCCCGCGAGCAGTACTTC; CDR3aa: CSVARAREQYF; j_gene: TRBJ2-7; abundance: NA; d_gene: NA; v_gene: TRBV29-1
CDR3nt: TGCAGTGCTTGGACTAGCGTCTACAATGAGCAGTTCTTC; CDR3aa: CSAWTSVYNEQFF; j_gene: TRBJ2-1; abundance: NA; d_gene: TRBD2; v_gene: TRBV20-1
CDR3nt: TGTGCCAGCACCGAAGAGGGAAGGGTTTATTCAGATACGCAGTATTTT; CDR3aa: CASTEEGRVYSDTQYF; j_gene: TRBJ2-3; abundance: NA; d_gene: NA; v_gene: TRBV7-2
CDR3nt: TGTGCCAGCAGCGGAAGAGACAGCCCACCCTATGGCTACACCTTC; CDR3aa: CASSGRDSPPYGYTF; j_gene: TRBJ1-2; abundance: few; d_gene: NA; v_gene: TRBV9
CDR3nt: TGTGCCAGCAGCCGAGGGATTCCAGAGACCCAGTACTTC; CDR3aa: CASSRGIPETQYF; j_gene: TRBJ2-5; abundance: NA; d_gene: NA; v_gene: TRBV7-8
CDR3nt: TGCAGCGTTGATTCGGGGGCAGAGACCCAGTACTTC; CDR3aa: CSVDSGAETQYF; j_gene: TRBJ2-5; abundance: NA; d_gene: NA; v_gene: TRBV29-1
CDR3nt: TGTGCCAGCAGTTACAAGTATGGATCTGAAGCTTTCTTT; CDR3aa: CASSYKYGSEAFF; j_gene: TRBJ1-1; abundance: NA; d_gene: NA; v_gene: TRBV6-5
CDR3nt: TGTGCCAGCAGCGTAGAGCCTTGGGGCACAGATACGCAGTATTTT; CDR3aa: CASSVEPWGTDTQYF; j_gene: TRBJ2-3; abundance: few; d_gene: NA; v_gene: TRBV9
CDR3nt: TGTGCCAGCAGCACCCGACAGGGCCCCGGCGGCTACACCTTC; CDR3aa: CASSTRQGPGGYTF; j_gene: TRBJ1-2; abundance: NA; d_gene: TRBD1; v_gene: TRBV7-2
CDR3nt: TGTGCCAGCAGTTACTCGGTCGCGGCCGGGGAGCTGTTTTTT; CDR3aa: CASSYSVAAGELFF; j_gene: TRBJ2-2; abundance: few; d_gene: NA; v_gene: TRBV6-5
CDR3nt: TGTGCCAGCAGCACCGGGTGGGCACTGCGAGAGACCCAGTACTTC; CDR3aa: CASSTGWALRETQYF; j_gene: TRBJ2-5; abundance: once; d_gene: NA; v_gene: TRBV5-6